This T cell receptor beta chain appears in the sequencing data of a study of blood T cell repertoires in COVID-19. The protocol was immunoSEQ multiplex PCR, while the TCRdb copy is restricted to in-frame clones and leaves out a portion. The sample holds about 39,000 clones; 75% to 90% are singletons and the top ten take about 14%. The CDR3 covers 12 residues. V was pared by 6 bases and J by 6 bases, with 9 bases between. The germline V gene encodes CDR1 SGHAT and CDR2 FQNNGV. The gene calls are TRBV11-2 and TRBJ2-4; D is possibly TRBD1 (5 bases). The sample comprised peripheral blood. This receptor was taken from a man aged 50 or older with active or convalescent COVID-19. The CDR3 loop is CASRKTVNIQYF. CDR3 nucleotides: TGTGCCAGCAGAAAGACAGTAAACATTCAGTACTTC.